This T cell receptor beta chain was captured in a study of early T cells in non-severe SARS-CoV-2 infection. CDR1 is MNHEY and CDR2 is SMNVEV in the germline V gene (reference sequence). V lost 6 bases and J 5 bases, leaving 13 bases between the germline ends. The CDR3 has 13 residues. TCRdb used MiXCR to reprocess the 5' RACE reads, holding one entry per CDR3 protein. The sample carries fewer than 120,000 distinct CDR3 sequences, around an eighth recorded once. The chain combines TRBV27 with TRBJ1-1; maybe TRBD1 (6 bases). This sample comprised whole blood, obtained at baseline. This clonotype was obtained from an adult who was a healthcare worker with PCR-confirmed SARS-CoV-2 infection or an uninfected control (not recorded which). The CDR3 region is CASRQGKVTEAFF. The CDR3 region has the DNA TGTGCCAGCAGACAGGGAAAAGTGACTGAAGCTTTCTTT.